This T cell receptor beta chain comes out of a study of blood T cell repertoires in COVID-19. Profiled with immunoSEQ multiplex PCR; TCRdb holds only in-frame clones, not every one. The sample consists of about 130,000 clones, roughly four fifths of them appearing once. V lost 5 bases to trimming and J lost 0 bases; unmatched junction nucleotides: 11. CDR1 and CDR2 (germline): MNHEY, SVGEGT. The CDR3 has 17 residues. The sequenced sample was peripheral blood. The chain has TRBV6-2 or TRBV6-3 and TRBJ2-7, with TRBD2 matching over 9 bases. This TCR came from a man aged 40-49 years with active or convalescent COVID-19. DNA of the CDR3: TGTGCCAGCAGTCCCAGGCCCCAAGCGGGGGGCTCCTACGAGCAGTACTTC. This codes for CASSPRPQAGGSYEQYF.